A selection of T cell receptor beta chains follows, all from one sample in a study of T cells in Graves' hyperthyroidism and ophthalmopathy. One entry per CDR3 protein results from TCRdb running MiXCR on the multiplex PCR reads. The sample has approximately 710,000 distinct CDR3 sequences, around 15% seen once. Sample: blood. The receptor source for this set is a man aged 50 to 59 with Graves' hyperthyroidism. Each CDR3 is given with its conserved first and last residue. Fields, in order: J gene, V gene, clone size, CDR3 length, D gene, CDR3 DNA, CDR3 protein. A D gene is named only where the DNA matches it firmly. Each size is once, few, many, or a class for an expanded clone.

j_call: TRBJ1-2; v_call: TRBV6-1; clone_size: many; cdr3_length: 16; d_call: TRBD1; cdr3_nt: TGTGCCAGCAGAACACCCGGGACAGGGGGTTTAGGTGGCTACACCTTC; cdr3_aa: CASRTPGTGGLGGYTF
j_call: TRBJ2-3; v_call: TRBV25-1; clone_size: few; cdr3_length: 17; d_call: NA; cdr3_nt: TGTGCCAGCAGGACTCCCCATAGGGACCATAGCACAGATACGCAGTATTTT; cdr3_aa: CASRTPHRDHSTDTQYF
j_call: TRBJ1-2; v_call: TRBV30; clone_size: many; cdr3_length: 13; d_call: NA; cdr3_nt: TGTGCCTGGAGTGTCGCGGGAACCTATGGCTACACCTTC; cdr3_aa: CAWSVAGTYGYTF
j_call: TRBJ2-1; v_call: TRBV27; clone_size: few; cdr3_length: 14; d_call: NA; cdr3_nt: TGTGCCAGCAGTTGGGTAGCCAGCCACAATGAGCAGTTCTTC; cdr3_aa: CASSWVASHNEQFF
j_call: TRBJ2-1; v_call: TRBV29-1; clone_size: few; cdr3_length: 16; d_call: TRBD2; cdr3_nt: TGCAGCGTTGAACCCCTGGGGGAGGGAAGACCGAATGAGCAGTTCTTC; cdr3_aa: CSVEPLGEGRPNEQFF
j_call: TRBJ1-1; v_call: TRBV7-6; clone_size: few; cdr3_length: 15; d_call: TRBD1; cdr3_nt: TGTGCCAGCAGCATAGGGACAGGTACGAACACTGAAGCTTTCTTT; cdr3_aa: CASSIGTGTNTEAFF
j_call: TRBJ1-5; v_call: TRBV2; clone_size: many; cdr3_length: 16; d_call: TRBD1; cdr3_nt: TGTGCCAGTTACGAGGGGGACAGGGGTGTTCACCAGCCCCAGCATTTT; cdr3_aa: CASYEGDRGVHQPQHF
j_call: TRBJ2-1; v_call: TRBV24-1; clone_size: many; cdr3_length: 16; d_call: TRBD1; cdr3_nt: TGTGCCACCAGTGCCCAGACAGGGGCTTCCTACAATGAGCAGTTCTTC; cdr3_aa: CATSAQTGASYNEQFF
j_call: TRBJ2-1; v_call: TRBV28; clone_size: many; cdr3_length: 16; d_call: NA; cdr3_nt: TGTGCCAGCAGCATCCGTAGCGGTAGCTCCTACAATGAGCAGTTCTTC; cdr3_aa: CASSIRSGSSYNEQFF
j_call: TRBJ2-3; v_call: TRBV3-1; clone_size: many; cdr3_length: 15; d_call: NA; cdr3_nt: TGTGCCAGCAGTCATGGGACTTTTAGCACAGATACGCAGTATTTT; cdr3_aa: CASSHGTFSTDTQYF
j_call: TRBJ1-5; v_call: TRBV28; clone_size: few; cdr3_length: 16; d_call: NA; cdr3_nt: TGTGCCAGCAGTTCTTATACCCCGGTAGTCAATCAGCCCCAGCATTTT; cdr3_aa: CASSSYTPVVNQPQHF